A selection of T cell receptor beta chains follows, all from one sample in a study of neurological immune-mediated disorders. TCRdb reprocessed the 5' RACE reads via MiXCR and lists one record per CDR3 protein. The repertoire includes 65,000 to 70,000 distinct CDR3 sequences, around 4.2% of them detected once, and around 1.3% sits in the top ten. Sequenced material: PBMCs. These receptors all stem from a man aged 30 to 39 with multiple sclerosis. CDR3s include the opening cysteine and the closing phenylalanine or tryptophan. The D gene is left open where the match is weak. A row's size may be missing; if present it is once, few, many or a size class.

TRBV7-2,TRBJ1-6,.,.,TGTGCCAGCAGCTTATACCCAGACAGGACCTTTTCACCCCTCAACTTT,CASSLYPDRTFSPLNF
TRBV5-1,TRBJ1-6,.,many,TGCGCCAGCAGCTTGTCCGGGGGAAGTAATTCACCCCTCCACTTT,CASSLSGGSNSPLHF
TRBV7-9,TRBJ2-1,TRBD1,many,TGTGCCAGCAGCAAGGACAGGGGATTGTCCTACAATGAGCAGTTCTTC,CASSKDRGLSYNEQFF
TRBV6-5,TRBJ2-5,.,many,TGTGCCAGCAGTTACCAGCCAAGGGAAGTGCCAGAGACCCAGTACTTC,CASSYQPREVPETQYF
TRBV10-2,TRBJ1-5,TRBD1,few,TGCGCCAGCAGTGAGTTAGGACAGGTTAGCAATCAGCCCCAGAATTTT,CASSELGQVSNQPQNF
TRBV2,TRBJ1-3,.,many,TGTGCCAGCAACATGGAACCGCAAAACACCATATATTTT,CASNMEPQNTIYF
TRBV7-2,TRBJ2-7,.,many,TGTGCCAGCAGCTTAGTACCCGACGAGCAGTACTTC,CASSLVPDEQYF
TRBV10-3,TRBJ1-2,TRBD1,many,TGTGCCATCAGCCACGGGACAGGAGTAAACTATGGCTACACCTTC,CAISHGTGVNYGYTF
TRBV5-1,TRBJ1-2,.,many,TGCGCCAGCAGCTCGACCCAGGGGAACTATGGCTACACCTTC,CASSSTQGNYGYTF
TRBV12-3/TRBV12-4,TRBJ1-1,TRBD1,many,TGTGCCAGCAGTCAGCCGGGACAGGGCATCGGAGCTTTCTTT,CASSQPGQGIGAFF
TRBV7-9,TRBJ2-7,TRBD1,many,TGTGCCAGCAGCTTAGCCCCAGGGGGCCCTCTCGAGCAGTACTTC,CASSLAPGGPLEQYF
TRBV7-2,TRBJ2-1,.,many,TGTGCCAGCAGCTTACGGCAATCCTACAATGAGCAGTTCTTC,CASSLRQSYNEQFF
TRBV29-1,TRBJ2-1,TRBD2,many,TGCAGCGTTGATCGGGGGGGCTCGGGCAATGAGCAGTTCTTC,CSVDRGGSGNEQFF
TRBV5-1,TRBJ2-7,.,many,TGCGCCAGCAGCGTCGGGACTCAACACTACGAGCAGTACTTC,CASSVGTQHYEQYF
TRBV29-1,TRBJ2-2,TRBD2,many,TGCAGCGTTGATGACGGGGGGGCTTACACCGGGGAGCTGTTTTTT,CSVDDGGAYTGELFF
TRBV5-6,TRBJ1-1,.,many,TGTGCCAGCAGCAACCGAAAGGGAGGCACTGAAGCTTTCTTT,CASSNRKGGTEAFF
TRBV7-2,TRBJ1-2,TRBD1,many,TGTGCCAGCAGCTTTGACCTCAGGACAGGGTCCAACTATGGCTACACCTTC,CASSFDLRTGSNYGYTF
TRBV7-3,TRBJ1-2,.,many,TGTGCCAGCAGCTTAACAAATGGGGGGAACTATGGCTACACCTTC,CASSLTNGGNYGYTF
TRBV6-5,TRBJ1-2,.,many,TGTGCCAGCAGTTACTCGATGGTTCAACCGGGTATCTATGGCTACACCTTC,CASSYSMVQPGIYGYTF
TRBV6-5,TRBJ1-6,TRBD1,many,TGTGCCAGCAGTCGGGACAGGGTGAATTCACCCCTCCACTTT,CASSRDRVNSPLHF
TRBV10-3,TRBJ2-7,.,many,TGTGCCATCAGTGGATTACAGGGTGGGGAGCAGTACTTC,CAISGLQGGEQYF
TRBV7-9,TRBJ1-5,.,many,TGTGCCAGCAGCTTAGGAGGGGTTCCGCCCCAGCATTTT,CASSLGGVPPQHF
TRBV6-2/TRBV6-3,TRBJ1-1,TRBD1,many,TGTGCCAGCAGTGACAGGGACCCTGAAGCTTTCTTT,CASSDRDPEAFF
TRBV5-1,TRBJ1-3,.,many,TGCGCCAGCAGCTTGGGGGACAATGGAAACACCATATATTTT,CASSLGDNGNTIYF
TRBV7-8,TRBJ1-2,.,many,TGTGCCAGCAGCTTAGACCCGGAGGCCTATGGCTACACCTTC,CASSLDPEAYGYTF
TRBV29-1,TRBJ2-5,.,many,TGCAGCGTTGCGAACAATTTTGGAGAGACCCAGTACTTC,CSVANNFGETQYF
TRBV9,TRBJ2-1,.,many,TGTGCCAGCAGCGGTAGCGTTGAGCAGTTCTTC,CASSGSVEQFF
TRBV7-2,TRBJ2-3,.,many,TGTGCCAGCAGCTCAACCGGGACGCTGGCCCCAGATACGCAGTATTTT,CASSSTGTLAPDTQYF
TRBV20-1,TRBJ2-3,TRBD2,many,TGCAGTGCTAGGGTTAAACCGGGACTAGGGGCAGATACGCAGTATTTT,CSARVKPGLGADTQYF
TRBV20-1,TRBJ2-5,.,many,TGCAGTGCTAGCAGTCAGGGGTGGGAGACCCAGTACTTC,CSASSQGWETQYF
TRBV25-1,TRBJ1-1,TRBD1,many,TGTGCCAGCAGTGCAAGACAGGGGGCGCGGAGGAACACTGAAGCTTTCTTT,CASSARQGARRNTEAFF
TRBV4-3,TRBJ2-1,TRBD1,many,TGCGCCAGCAGCCAAGATACGGGGACAGCGGTGCAGTTCTTC,CASSQDTGTAVQFF
TRBV7-2,TRBJ2-1,TRBD2,few,TGTGCCAGCAGCTTATCAAGGACTAGCGGGGGTGGTGAGCAGTTCTTC,CASSLSRTSGGGEQFF
TRBV7-6,TRBJ1-5,.,many,TGTGCCAGCAGCGGGGGGGGCCTTCAGCCCCAGCATTTT,CASSGGGLQPQHF
TRBV20-1,TRBJ1-1,.,many,TGCAGTGCTAGAGCAGTTAAGTCCTATGAAGCTTTCTTT,CSARAVKSYEAFF
TRBV7-2,TRBJ2-1,.,many,TGTGCCAGCAGCCCATACCACAATGAGCAGTTCTTC,CASSPYHNEQFF
TRBV5-1,TRBJ2-7,TRBD1,many,TGCGCCAGCAGCCCCTTTGGACAGGGAGCCTACGAGCAGTACTTC,CASSPFGQGAYEQYF
TRBV5-1,TRBJ2-1,.,many,TGCGCCAGCAGCTCCGGAGGGGGTTCAAATGAGCAGTTCTTC,CASSSGGGSNEQFF
TRBV10-3,TRBJ2-7,TRBD2,many,TGTGCCATCAGTGGCCTAGCGGGGGCATACGAGCAGTACTTC,CAISGLAGAYEQYF
TRBV5-1,TRBJ2-3,.,many,TGCGCCAGCAGCTTGGGACAGTCACCAAAAACAGATACGCAGTATTTT,CASSLGQSPKTDTQYF
TRBV7-7,TRBJ2-1,TRBD2,many,TGTGCCAGCAGCGAGGGACTAGCGGCCTACAATGAGCAGTTCTTC,CASSEGLAAYNEQFF
TRBV5-6,TRBJ2-1,.,many,TGTGCCAGCAGCTCGGGATTGGTCAATGAGCAGTTCTTC,CASSSGLVNEQFF
TRBV5-1,TRBJ2-1,.,many,TGCGCCAGCAGCGGCCGAACGGAAGAGCAGTTCTTC,CASSGRTEEQFF
TRBV6-2/TRBV6-3,TRBJ2-7,TRBD2,many,TGTGCCAGCAGTTCCAGACTAGCGGGGGGCTCGATGGAGCAGTACTTC,CASSSRLAGGSMEQYF
TRBV5-6,TRBJ2-3,.,.,TGTGCCAGCAGCTTTGGACGGGACAGCACAGATACGCAGTATTTT,CASSFGRDSTDTQYF
TRBV5-1,TRBJ1-4,.,many,TGCGCCAGCAGCTTCTCGGGGGCGGCTAATGAAAAACTGTTTTTT,CASSFSGAANEKLFF
TRBV29-1,TRBJ2-6,.,many,TGCAGCGTTCCGGACGTAGGGTCTGGGGCCAACGTCCTGACTTTC,CSVPDVGSGANVLTF
TRBV20-1,TRBJ2-2,.,many,TGCAGTGCTAGATCCTACAGGAAAACTTCGAACACCGGGGAGCTGTTTTTT,CSARSYRKTSNTGELFF
TRBV13,TRBJ1-5,TRBD1,many,TGTGCCAGCAGCCGGGACAGCCGTCAGCCCCAGCATTTT,CASSRDSRQPQHF
TRBV27,TRBJ2-7,.,.,TGTGCCAGCAGTATCAGGGGTCCCTCCTACGAGCAGTACTTC,CASSIRGPSYEQYF
TRBV15,TRBJ2-1,.,many,TGTGCCACCAGCAGGCCAGGCGGTGAGCAGTTCTTC,CATSRPGGEQFF
TRBV20-1,TRBJ1-1,TRBD1,many,TGCAGTGCTACGCAGGGGGGTGACACTGAAGCTTTCTTT,CSATQGGDTEAFF
TRBV9,TRBJ2-5,TRBD2,many,TGTGCCAGCAGCGTAGCGGGAGGGGCAAAACAAGAGACCCAGTACTTC,CASSVAGGAKQETQYF
TRBV9,TRBJ2-1,TRBD2,many,TGTGCCAGCAGCCCCGCGGGGGTCCAGTACAATGAGCAGTTCTTC,CASSPAGVQYNEQFF
TRBV6-5,TRBJ2-1,.,many,TGTGCCAGCAGTTACTCCGGCGGGCGGGATGAGCAGTTCTTC,CASSYSGGRDEQFF
TRBV6-2/TRBV6-3,TRBJ2-2,TRBD1,.,TGTGCCAGCAGCTGGACAGGGGTCACCGGGGAGCTGTTTTTT,CASSWTGVTGELFF
TRBV24-1,TRBJ2-1,TRBD1,many,TGTGCCACCAGTGATCCGACAGGGGACAGCTACAATGAGCAGTTCTTC,CATSDPTGDSYNEQFF
TRBV11-2,TRBJ2-7,TRBD1,many,TGTGCCAGCAGCTTAGAGCCGACAGGGAGATACGAGCAGTACTTC,CASSLEPTGRYEQYF
TRBV20-1,TRBJ1-5,.,many,TGCAGTGCTAGAATTCAGCCCCAGCATTTT,CSARIQPQHF